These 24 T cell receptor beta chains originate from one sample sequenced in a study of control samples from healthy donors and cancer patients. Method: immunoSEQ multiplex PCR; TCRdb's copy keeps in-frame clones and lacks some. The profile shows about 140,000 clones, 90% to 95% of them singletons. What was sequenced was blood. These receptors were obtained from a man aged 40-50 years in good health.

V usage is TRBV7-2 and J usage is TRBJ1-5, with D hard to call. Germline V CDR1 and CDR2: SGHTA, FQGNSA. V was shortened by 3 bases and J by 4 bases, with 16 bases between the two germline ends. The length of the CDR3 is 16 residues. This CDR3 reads CASSLGSAGYNQPQHF. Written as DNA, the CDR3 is TGTGCCAGCAGCTTGGGCAGCGCGGGCTATAATCAGCCCCAGCATTTT.

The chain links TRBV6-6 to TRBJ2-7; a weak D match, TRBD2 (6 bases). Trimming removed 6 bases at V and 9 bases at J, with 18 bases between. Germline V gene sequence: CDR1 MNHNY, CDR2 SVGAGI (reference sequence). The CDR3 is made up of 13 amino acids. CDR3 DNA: TGTGCCAGCAGCCCTCTGGAGGGTTCAGCGCAGTACTTC. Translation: CASSPLEGSAQYF.

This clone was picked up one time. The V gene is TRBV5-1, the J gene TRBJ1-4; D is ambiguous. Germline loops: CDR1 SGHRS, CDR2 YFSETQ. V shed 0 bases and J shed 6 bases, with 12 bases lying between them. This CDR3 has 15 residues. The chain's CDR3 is CASSLGPRQYEKLFF. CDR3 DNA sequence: TGCGCCAGCAGCTTGGGCCCTCGGCAGTATGAAAAACTGTTTTTT.

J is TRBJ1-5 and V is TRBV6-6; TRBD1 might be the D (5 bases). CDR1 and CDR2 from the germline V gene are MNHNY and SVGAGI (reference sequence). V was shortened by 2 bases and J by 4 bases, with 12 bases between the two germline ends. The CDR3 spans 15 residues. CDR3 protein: CASSYEGPGNQPQHF. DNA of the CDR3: TGTGCCAGCAGTTACGAGGGGCCGGGGAATCAGCCCCAGCATTTT.

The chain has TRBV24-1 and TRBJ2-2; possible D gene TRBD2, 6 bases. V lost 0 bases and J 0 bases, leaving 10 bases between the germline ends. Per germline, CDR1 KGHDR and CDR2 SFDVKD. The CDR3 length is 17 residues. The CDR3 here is CATSDLGDLANTGELFF. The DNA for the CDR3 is TGTGCCACCAGTGATTTGGGGGACTTGGCGAACACCGGGGAGCTGTTTTTT.

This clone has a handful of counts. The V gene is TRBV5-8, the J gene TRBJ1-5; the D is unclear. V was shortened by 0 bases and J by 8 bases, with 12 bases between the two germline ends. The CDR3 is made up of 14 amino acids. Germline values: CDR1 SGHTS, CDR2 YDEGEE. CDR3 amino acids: CASSLGSLIEPQHF. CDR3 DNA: TGTGCCAGCAGCTTGGGCAGCCTGATCGAGCCCCAGCATTTT.

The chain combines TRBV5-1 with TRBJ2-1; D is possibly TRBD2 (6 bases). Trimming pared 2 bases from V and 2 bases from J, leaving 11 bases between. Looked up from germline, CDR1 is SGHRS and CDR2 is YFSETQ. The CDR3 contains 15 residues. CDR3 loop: CASSLSGTAYNEQFF. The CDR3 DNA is TGCGCCAGCAGCTTATCGGGGACTGCCTACAATGAGCAGTTCTTC.

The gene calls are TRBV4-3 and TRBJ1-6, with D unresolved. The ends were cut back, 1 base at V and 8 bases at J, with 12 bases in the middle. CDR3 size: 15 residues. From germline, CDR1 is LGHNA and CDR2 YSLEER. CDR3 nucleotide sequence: TGCGCCAGCAGCCAAGTATCGTGGGGAGATTCACCCCTCCACTTT. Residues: CASSQVSWGDSPLHF.

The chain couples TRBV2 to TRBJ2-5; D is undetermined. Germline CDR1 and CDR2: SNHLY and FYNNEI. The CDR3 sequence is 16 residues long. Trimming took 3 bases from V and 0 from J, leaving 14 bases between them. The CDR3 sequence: CASSDVTRVHQETQYF. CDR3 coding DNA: TGTGCCAGCAGTGATGTTACAAGAGTTCACCAAGAGACCCAGTACTTC.

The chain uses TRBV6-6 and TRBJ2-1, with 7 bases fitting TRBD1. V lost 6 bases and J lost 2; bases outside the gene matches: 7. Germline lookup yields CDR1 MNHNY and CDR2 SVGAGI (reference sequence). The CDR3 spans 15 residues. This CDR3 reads CASRRQGSTYNEQFF. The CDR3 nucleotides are TGTGCCAGCAGACGACAGGGTAGTACCTACAATGAGCAGTTCTTC.

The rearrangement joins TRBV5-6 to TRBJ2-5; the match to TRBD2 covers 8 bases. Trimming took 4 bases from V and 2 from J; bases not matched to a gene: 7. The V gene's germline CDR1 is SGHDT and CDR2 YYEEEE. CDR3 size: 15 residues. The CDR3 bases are TGTGCCAGCAGCCGGCGGGGGGCCGGGCAAGAGACCCAGTACTTC. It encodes CASSRRGAGQETQYF.

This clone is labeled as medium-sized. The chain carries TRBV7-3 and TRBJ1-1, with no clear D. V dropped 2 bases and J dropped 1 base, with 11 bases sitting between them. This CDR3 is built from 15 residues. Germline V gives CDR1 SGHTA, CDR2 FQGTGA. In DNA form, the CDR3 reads TGTGCCAGCAGCTTAGAGGCGGCACGGAACACTGAAGCTTTCTTT. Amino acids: CASSLEAARNTEAFF. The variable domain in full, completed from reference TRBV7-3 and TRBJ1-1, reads GAGVSQTPSNKVTEKGKYVELRCDPISGHTALYWYRQSLGQGPEFLIYFQGTGAADDSGLPNDRFFAVRPEGSVSTLKIQRTERGDSAVYLCASSLEAARNTEAFFGQGTRLTVV.

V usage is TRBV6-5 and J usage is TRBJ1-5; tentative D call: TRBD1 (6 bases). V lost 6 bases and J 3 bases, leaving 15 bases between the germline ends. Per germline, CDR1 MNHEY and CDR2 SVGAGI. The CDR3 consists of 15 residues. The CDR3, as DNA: TGTGCCAGCAGCCCCGGACAGTCCTCCAATCAGCCCCAGCATTTT. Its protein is CASSPGQSSNQPQHF.

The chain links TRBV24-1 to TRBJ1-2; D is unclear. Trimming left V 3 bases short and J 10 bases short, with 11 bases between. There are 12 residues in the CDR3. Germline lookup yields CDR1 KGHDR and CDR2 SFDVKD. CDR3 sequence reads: CATSDGIQTYTF. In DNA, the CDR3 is TGTGCCACCAGTGATGGGATCCAGACCTACACCTTC.

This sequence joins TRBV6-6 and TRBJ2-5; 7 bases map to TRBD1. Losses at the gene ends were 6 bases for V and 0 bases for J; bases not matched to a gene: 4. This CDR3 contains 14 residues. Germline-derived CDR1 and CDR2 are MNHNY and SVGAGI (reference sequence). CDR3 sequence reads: CASSEGQYQETQYF. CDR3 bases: TGTGCCAGCAGCGAGGGACAGTACCAAGAGACCCAGTACTTC.

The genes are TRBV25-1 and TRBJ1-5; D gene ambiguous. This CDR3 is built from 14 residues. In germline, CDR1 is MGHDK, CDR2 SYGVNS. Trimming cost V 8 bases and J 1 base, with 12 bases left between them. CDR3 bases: TGTGCCAGCCAGATGGGCGCGAGCAATCAGCCCCAGCATTTT. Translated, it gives CASQMGASNQPQHF.

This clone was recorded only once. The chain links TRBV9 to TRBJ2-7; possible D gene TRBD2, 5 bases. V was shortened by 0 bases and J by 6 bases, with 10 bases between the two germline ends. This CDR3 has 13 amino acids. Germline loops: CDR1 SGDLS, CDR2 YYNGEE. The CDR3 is CASSVEPEGEQYF. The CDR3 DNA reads TGTGCCAGCAGCGTAGAACCAGAGGGCGAGCAGTACTTC.

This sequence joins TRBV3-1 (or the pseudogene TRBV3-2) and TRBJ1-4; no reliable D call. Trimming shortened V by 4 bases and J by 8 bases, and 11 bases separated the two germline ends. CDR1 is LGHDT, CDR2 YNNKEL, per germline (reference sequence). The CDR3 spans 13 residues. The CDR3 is CASSPPPGEKLFF. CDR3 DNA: TGTGCCAGCAGCCCACCACCAGGCGAAAAACTGTTTTTT.

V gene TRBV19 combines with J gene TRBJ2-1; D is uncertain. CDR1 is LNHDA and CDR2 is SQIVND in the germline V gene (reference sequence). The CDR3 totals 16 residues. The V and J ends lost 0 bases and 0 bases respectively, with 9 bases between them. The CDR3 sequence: CASSIDAESSYNEQFF. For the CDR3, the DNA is TGTGCCAGTAGTATAGATGCGGAAAGCTCCTACAATGAGCAGTTCTTC. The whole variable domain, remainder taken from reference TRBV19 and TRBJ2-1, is DGGITQSPKYLFRKEGQNVTLSCEQNLNHDAMYWYRQDPGQGLRLIYYSQIVNDFQKGDIAEGYSVSREKKESFPLTVTSAQKNPTAFYLCASSIDAESSYNEQFFGPGTRLTVL.

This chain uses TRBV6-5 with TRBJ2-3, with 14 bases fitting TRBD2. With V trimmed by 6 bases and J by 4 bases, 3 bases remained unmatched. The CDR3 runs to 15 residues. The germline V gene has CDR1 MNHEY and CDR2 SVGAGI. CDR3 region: CASRPGLAGADTQYF. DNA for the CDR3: TGTGCCAGCAGGCCGGGACTAGCGGGAGCAGATACGCAGTATTTT.

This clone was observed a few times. This CDR3 is CASSRGLADGELFF. The CDR3 region has the DNA TGCGCCAGCAGCAGGGGACTAGCGGACGGGGAGCTGTTTTTT. J is TRBJ2-2 and V is TRBV4-1; 11 bases agree with TRBD2. Germline V gene lookup returns CDR1 MGHRA and CDR2 YSYEKL. The CDR3 runs 14 residues. The ends lost 5 bases at V and 7 bases at J; junction bases unmatched: 3.

The DNA for the CDR3 is TGTGCCATCAGTGAGAGGGGGATTCCAGGGTACCAAGAGACCCAGTACTTC. Its protein product is CAISERGIPGYQETQYF. This chain connects TRBV10-3 to TRBJ2-5, with D perhaps TRBD1 (6 bases). Germline CDR1 reads ENHRY; CDR2 reads SYGVKD. This CDR3 contains 17 residues. The V end was cut by 2 bases, the J end by 0 bases, with 16 bases between.

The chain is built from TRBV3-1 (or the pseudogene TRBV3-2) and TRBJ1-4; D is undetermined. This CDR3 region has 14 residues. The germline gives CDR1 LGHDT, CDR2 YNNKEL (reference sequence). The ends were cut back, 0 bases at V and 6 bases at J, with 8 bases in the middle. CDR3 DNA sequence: TGTGCCAGCAGCCAAGATCTCGCAGATGAAAAACTGTTTTTT. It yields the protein CASSQDLADEKLFF.

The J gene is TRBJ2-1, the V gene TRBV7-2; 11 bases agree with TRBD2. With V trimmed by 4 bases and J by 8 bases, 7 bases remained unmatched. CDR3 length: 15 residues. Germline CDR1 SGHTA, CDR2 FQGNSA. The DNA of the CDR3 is TGTGCCAGCAGCTCAACTAGCGGGAGAGGAGATGAGCAGTTCTTC. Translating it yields CASSSTSGRGDEQFF. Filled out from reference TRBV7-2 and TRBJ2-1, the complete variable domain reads GAGVSQSPSNKVTEKGKDVELRCDPISGHTALYWYRQSLGQGLEFLIYFQGNSAPDKSGLPSDRFSAERTGGSVSTLTIQRTQQEDSAVYLCASSSTSGRGDEQFFGPGTRLTVL.